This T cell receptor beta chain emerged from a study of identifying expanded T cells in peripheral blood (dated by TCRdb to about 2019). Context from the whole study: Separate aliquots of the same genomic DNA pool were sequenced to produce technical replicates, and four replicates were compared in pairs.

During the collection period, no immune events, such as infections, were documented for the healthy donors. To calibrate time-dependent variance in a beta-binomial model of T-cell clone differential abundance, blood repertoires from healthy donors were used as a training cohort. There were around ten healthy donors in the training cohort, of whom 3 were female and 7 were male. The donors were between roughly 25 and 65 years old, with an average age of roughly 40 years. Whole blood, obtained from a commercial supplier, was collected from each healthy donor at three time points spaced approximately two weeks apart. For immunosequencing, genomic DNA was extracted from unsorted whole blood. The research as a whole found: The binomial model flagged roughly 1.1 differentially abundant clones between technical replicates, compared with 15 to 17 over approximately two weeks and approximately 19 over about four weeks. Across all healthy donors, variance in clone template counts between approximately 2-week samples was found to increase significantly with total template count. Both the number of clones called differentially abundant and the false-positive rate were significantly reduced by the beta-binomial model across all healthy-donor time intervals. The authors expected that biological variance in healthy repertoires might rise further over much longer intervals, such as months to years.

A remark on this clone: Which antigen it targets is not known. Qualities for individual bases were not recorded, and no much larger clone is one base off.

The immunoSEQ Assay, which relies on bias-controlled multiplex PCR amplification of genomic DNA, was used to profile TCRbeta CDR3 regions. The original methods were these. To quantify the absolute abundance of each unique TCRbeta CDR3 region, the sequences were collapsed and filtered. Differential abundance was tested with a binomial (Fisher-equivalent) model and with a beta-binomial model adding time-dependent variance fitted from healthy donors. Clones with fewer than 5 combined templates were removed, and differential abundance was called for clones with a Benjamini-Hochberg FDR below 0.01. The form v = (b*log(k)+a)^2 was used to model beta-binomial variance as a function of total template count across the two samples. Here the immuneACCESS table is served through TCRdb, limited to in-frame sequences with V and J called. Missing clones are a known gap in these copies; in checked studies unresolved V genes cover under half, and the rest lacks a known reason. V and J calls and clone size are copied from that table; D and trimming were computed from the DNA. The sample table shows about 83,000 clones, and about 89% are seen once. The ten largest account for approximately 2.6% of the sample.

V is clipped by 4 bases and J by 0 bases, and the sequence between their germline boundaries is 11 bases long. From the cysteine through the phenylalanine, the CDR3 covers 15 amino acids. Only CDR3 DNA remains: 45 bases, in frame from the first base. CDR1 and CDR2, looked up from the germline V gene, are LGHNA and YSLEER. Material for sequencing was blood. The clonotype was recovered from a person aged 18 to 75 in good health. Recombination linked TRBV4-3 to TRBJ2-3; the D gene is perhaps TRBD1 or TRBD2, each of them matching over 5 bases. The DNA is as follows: TGCGCCAGCAGCCCCCTCGGGGCTAGCACAGATACGCAGTATTTT. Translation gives CASSPLGASTDTQYF.